This TCR beta chain was captured by sequencing in a study of T cells expressing NK-cell markers. For each CDR3 protein, TCRdb gives one entry from its re-call of the 5' RACE reads, without DNA. The sample's table shows over 250,000 distinct CDR3 sequences. The receptor's source is a woman between 18 and 75 years old in good health. The sample taken for sequencing was blood T cells: a sorted CD56 or NKG2C T cell subset, CD4+ or CD8+ T cells, or bulk PBMC T cells (not recorded which).

The CDR3 is CASSGFWSNTEAFF. V and J are TRBV18 and TRBJ1-1. CDR1 is KGHSH, CDR2 LQKENI, per germline. The CDR3 is made up of 14 amino acids.